What follows are 22 T cell receptor beta chains derived from one specimen sequenced in a study of blood T cell repertoires in COVID-19. Profiling relied on immunoSEQ multiplex PCR, and the TCRdb table lists in-frame clones only, not all of them. The table records roughly 350,000 clones, 75% to 90% of them present only once. Sequencing was carried out using peripheral blood. The receptors originated from a woman aged 45 to 65 with COVID-19, enrolled during active disease.

V usage is TRBV3-1 (or the pseudogene TRBV3-2) and J usage is TRBJ1-1; D perhaps matches TRBD1 (6 bases). Germline values: CDR1 LGHDT, CDR2 YNNKEL (reference sequence). The V end lost 2 bases, the J end lost 3 bases, and 10 bases lay between the germline ends. This CDR3 has 14 amino acids. The CDR3 nucleotides are TGTGCCAGCAGCCAACTACAGGGTGACACTGAAGCTTTCTTT. Translation gives CASSQLQGDTEAFF.

The V gene is TRBV10-3, the J gene TRBJ2-4; 10 bases fit TRBD1. Unmatched junction bases numbered 1, after V lost 6 bases and J lost 5 bases. CDR1 ENHRY and CDR2 SYGVKD come from the germline V gene. The CDR3 loop spans 13 amino acids. For the CDR3, the DNA is TGTGCCATCAGCGGGACAGGGGAAAACATTCAGTACTTC. Translation gives CAISGTGENIQYF.

This clone was counted once. This chain joins TRBV7-2 and TRBJ2-5; D possibly corresponds to TRBD1 (6 bases). This CDR3 spans 17 amino acids. Germline V lookup: CDR1 SGHTA, CDR2 FQGNSA. The V end was cut by 1 base, the J end by 5 bases, with 20 bases between. In DNA form, the CDR3 reads TGTGCCAGCAGCTTAGGCCAGCTAGGCAGGGGACGTGAGACCCAGTACTTC. Translation gives CASSLGQLGRGRETQYF.

The chain employs TRBV30 and TRBJ2-5; 11 bases agree with TRBD2. This CDR3 has 15 residues. V was clipped by 4 bases and J by 4 bases; unmatched bases: 8. Germline V gives CDR1 GTSNPN, CDR2 SVGIG (reference sequence). Here the CDR3 DNA reads TGTGCCTGGACCCCGGGGCTAGCGGGGGGAGAGACCCAGTACTTC. As protein: CAWTPGLAGGETQYF.

This chain connects TRBV28 to TRBJ1-2; 9 nucleotides align to TRBD1. Germline lookup yields CDR1 MDHEN and CDR2 SYDVKM. V shed 3 bases, J shed 5 bases, and the junction held 10 bases outside the gene matches. The length of the CDR3 is 16 residues. The CDR3, as DNA: TGTGCCAGCAGTTTGTATAACAGGGGGCTAGGTTATGGCTACACCTTC. Its translation: CASSLYNRGLGYGYTF.

This chain joins TRBV11-2 and TRBJ2-5; 9 nucleotides align to TRBD1. Looked up from germline, CDR1 is SGHAT and CDR2 is FQNNGV. The ends lost 0 bases at V and 5 bases at J; junction bases unmatched: 4. The CDR3 is 15 amino acids. In nucleotides, the CDR3 is TGTGCCAGCAGCTTAGAGGGACAGGGTCGGGAGACCCAGTACTTC. Protein product: CASSLEGQGRETQYF.

This rearrangement joins TRBV6-5 to TRBJ1-2; 7 nucleotides line up with TRBD1. With V trimmed by 4 bases and J by 2 bases, 10 bases remained unmatched. Germline-derived CDR1 and CDR2 are MNHEY and SVGAGI. This CDR3 has 16 amino acids. The CDR3 spells CASSSHNRGDNYGYTF. CDR3 coding DNA: TGTGCCAGCAGTTCCCATAACAGGGGAGACAACTATGGCTACACCTTC.

The chain recombines TRBV4-2 with TRBJ2-2; TRBD2 matches at 9 bases. The CDR3 contains 20 residues. The germline gives CDR1 LGHNA, CDR2 YNFKEQ. V was pared by 4 bases and J by 0 bases, with 15 bases of the junction left unmatched. The CDR3 spells CASSRKGVTGGRANTGELFF. CDR3 sequence (DNA): TGTGCCAGCAGCCGAAAAGGGGTGACTGGCGGGAGGGCGAACACCGGGGAGCTGTTTTTT.

As to this clone: The same CDR3 is also encoded by other DNA sequences in this sample. This sequence joins TRBV5-1 and TRBJ1-2, with D uncertain. Trimming shortened V by 0 bases and J by 8 bases, and 8 bases separated the two germline ends. The CDR3 consists of 12 residues. Germline CDR1 is SGHRS and CDR2 is YFSETQ. The CDR3 here is CASSLGARGYTF. The CDR3 DNA follows: TGCGCCAGCAGCTTGGGCGCGCGGGGCTACACCTTC.

The rearrangement uses TRBV7-3 and TRBJ2-3, with D tentatively TRBD1 (6 bases). The V gene lost 6 bases and the J gene lost 12 bases, with 16 bases spanning the gap. The CDR3 is 12 amino acids. Germline V gives CDR1 SGHTA, CDR2 FQGTGA. This CDR3 is CASSQTLDRQYF. DNA for the CDR3: TGTGCCAGCAGTCAGACTTTGGACAGACAGTATTTT.

The chain combines TRBV19 with TRBJ1-2; the match to TRBD1 covers 10 bases. CDR3 size: 14 residues. Germline V gene sequence: CDR1 LNHDA, CDR2 SQIVND (reference sequence). The J segment lost 1 base and the V segment lost 6 bases, leaving 2 bases of the junction unmatched. CDR3 region: CASRTGGGNYGYTF. CDR3 nucleotides: TGTGCCAGTAGGACAGGGGGCGGTAACTATGGCTACACCTTC.

This chain joins TRBV7-9 and TRBJ2-1; 8 bases fit TRBD2. V shed 2 bases and J 5 bases; nucleotides not matched to a gene: 11. This CDR3 has 17 amino acids. The germline gives CDR1 SEHNR, CDR2 FQNEAQ (reference sequence). The CDR3 bases are TGTGCCAGCAGCTTAATGAGGGCTAGCGGGCTCCACAATGAGCAGTTCTTC. Translation: CASSLMRASGLHNEQFF.

The J gene is TRBJ2-3, the V gene TRBV7-8; weak D call: TRBD2 (6 bases). The CDR3 runs 12 residues. CDR1 and CDR2 from the germline V gene are SGHVS and FQNEAQ. With 6 bases removed from V and 6 bases from J, the gap between germline ends came to 10 bases. The CDR3 sequence: CASRGEVDTQYF. In DNA, the CDR3 is TGTGCCAGCAGGGGGGAGGTCGATACGCAGTATTTT.

The chain is built from TRBV18 and TRBJ1-4; 7 bases fit TRBD1. J lost 6 bases, V lost 3 bases, and 1 base had no gene match. Germline loops: CDR1 KGHSH, CDR2 LQKENI. The CDR3 is 13 amino acids. The CDR3, as DNA: TGTGCCAGCTCACCTGGGACAGATGAAAAACTGTTTTTT. Translating it yields CASSPGTDEKLFF.

The CDR3 DNA follows: TGTGCTAGTGGTTTGGTACGCGGTAAAGACACCGGGGAGCTGTTTTTT. Translating gives CASGLVRGKDTGELFF. The chain recombines TRBV12-5 with TRBJ2-2; D gene unclear. CDR3 length equals 16 residues. The V gene's germline CDR1 is LGHNT and CDR2 FRNRAP. V was shortened by 0 bases and J by 3 bases, with 11 bases between the two germline ends.

The J gene is TRBJ2-3, the V gene TRBV30, with D possibly being TRBD1 (6 bases). Germline CDR1 is GTSNPN and CDR2 is SVGIG (reference sequence). The CDR3 covers 17 residues. V was cut by 2 bases and J by 1 base, with 19 bases left in between. The CDR3 DNA reads TGTGCCTGGAGTCGCTTTTTCCAGGACAGCCGCACAGATACGCAGTATTTT. It yields the protein CAWSRFFQDSRTDTQYF.

The sample holds one count of this clone. The chain links TRBV24-1 to TRBJ2-3; a weak D match, TRBD2 (6 bases). CDR1 and CDR2 from the germline V gene are KGHDR and SFDVKD. V dropped 3 bases and J dropped 6 bases, with 9 bases sitting between them. This CDR3 comprises 13 residues. The CDR3 sequence: CATSDPGRDTQYF. The DNA for the CDR3 is TGTGCCACCAGTGATCCAGGGAGGGATACGCAGTATTTT.

V usage is TRBV3-1 (or the pseudogene TRBV3-2) and J usage is TRBJ2-6; 7 bases are a match to TRBD2. The CDR3 has 15 amino acids. The V gene end was trimmed by 2 bases and the J gene end by 2 bases; junction bases not matched to a gene: 0. CDR1 LGHDT and CDR2 YNNKEL come from the germline V gene (reference sequence). Here the CDR3 reads CASSQRGAGANVLTF. The CDR3, as DNA: TGTGCCAGCAGCCAACGGGGGGCTGGGGCCAACGTCCTGACTTTC.

The genes are TRBV6-5 and TRBJ2-5; 8 bases match TRBD2. V dropped 4 bases and J dropped 5; count of bases not matched to a gene: 0. Germline CDR1 is MNHEY and CDR2 is SVGAGI. CDR3 length equals 12 residues. CDR3 sequence (DNA): TGTGCCAGCAGTTTAGCGGGGGAGACCCAGTACTTC. Encoded protein: CASSLAGETQYF.

This clone appeared a single time. The DNA for the CDR3 is TGCGCCAGCAGCTTGGGACTAGCTTCTGATACGCAGTATTTT. Translated, it gives CASSLGLASDTQYF. The chain recombines TRBV5-1 with TRBJ2-3; TRBD2 matches 7 bases. CDR1 and CDR2 (germline): SGHRS, YFSETQ. V dropped 0 bases and J dropped 6; count of bases not matched to a gene: 4. The CDR3 has 14 residues.

This clone appeared once. This chain links TRBV18 with TRBJ1-5; 8 bases are shared with TRBD1. The germline gives CDR1 KGHSH, CDR2 LQKENI. V shed 3 bases and J 5 bases; nucleotides not matched to a gene: 0. CDR3 length: 13 residues. The CDR3 DNA reads as TGTGCCAGCTCACCGGGACAGGATCAGCCCCAGCATTTT. This translates into CASSPGQDQPQHF.

The gene calls are TRBV4-1 and TRBJ1-2, with D possibly matching TRBD1 (6 bases). This CDR3 has 13 amino acids. CDR1 and CDR2 (germline): MGHRA, YSYEKL. V lost 4 bases, J lost 3 bases, and 9 bases lay in between. This CDR3 is CASSPPGDYGYTF. The DNA of the CDR3 is TGCGCCAGCAGCCCCCCAGGGGACTATGGCTACACCTTC.